What follows is one T cell receptor (beta chain) and its context. Trimming cost V 2 bases and J 1 base, with 9 bases left between them. The CDR3 runs 15 residues. The germline V gene has CDR1 MNHNS and CDR2 SASEGT. This entry is derived from a study of T-cell memory formation after mild COVID-19. TCRdb called the 5' RACE reads again in MiXCR, with one record for every CDR3 protein. The data show about 250,000 distinct CDR3 sequences, with approximately 15% seen just once and under 2.5% held by the top ten. The V gene is TRBV6-1, the J gene TRBJ2-1; the D gene could be TRBD1 or TRBD2 (5 bases each). The clonotype was recovered from an adult woman who had mild COVID-19 (a few samples of this study predate the infection). Cell type and time point are not known. Sequenced material: PBMCs or a T cell subset sorted from them (not recorded which). The CDR3 protein is CASSETGQSYNEQFF. The CDR3 DNA reads TGTGCCAGCAGTGAAACGGGGCAGTCCTACAATGAGCAGTTCTTC.